Shown below are 21 T cell receptor beta chains from a single sample sequenced in a study of blood T cell repertoires in COVID-19. The method was immunoSEQ multiplex PCR; TCRdb's version includes in-frame clones alone and lacks a portion of them. The sample holds 350,000 to 500,000 clones, around 90% seen once. The material sequenced was peripheral blood. The receptors were sampled from a man between 18 and 35 years old with COVID-19, enrolled during active disease.

This clone was observed once. J is TRBJ2-5 and V is TRBV27; 10 bases fit TRBD1. Per germline, CDR1 MNHEY and CDR2 SMNVEV (reference sequence). This CDR3 region has 19 residues. The V and J ends lost 2 bases and 0 bases, in that order; junction bases with no gene match: 12. The CDR3 coding sequence is TGTGCCAGCAGTTTAAGGATTTCCGACGACAGGGGGCACCAAGAGACCCAGTACTTC. This encodes CASSLRISDDRGHQETQYF.

The chain links TRBV12-5 to TRBJ2-2; the match to TRBD1 covers 7 bases. V trimming: 2 bases; J trimming: 8 bases; junction bases outside the gene matches: 11. Germline CDR1 is LGHNT and CDR2 is FRNRAP. This CDR3 is built from 16 residues. In nucleotides, the CDR3 is TGTGCTAGTGGTTTGAGACAGGGCCGATCGTTGGGGGAGCTGTTTTTT. Translating it yields CASGLRQGRSLGELFF. The full variable domain, completed using reference TRBV12-5 and TRBJ2-2, is DARVTQTPRHKVTEMGQEVTMRCQPILGHNTVFWYRQTMMQGLELLAYFRNRAPLDDSGMPKDRFSAEMPDATLATLKIQPSEPRDSAVYFCASGLRQGRSLGELFFGEGSRLTVL.

V and J are TRBV11-2 and TRBJ2-3; 8 bases map to TRBD2. V lost 3 bases and J lost 3; bases outside the gene matches: 2. This CDR3 contains 14 residues. CDR1 and CDR2 from the germline V gene are SGHAT and FQNNGV. This CDR3 reads CASSFSGVTDTQYF. The CDR3 nucleotides are TGTGCCAGCAGCTTTAGCGGGGTGACAGATACGCAGTATTTT.

This chain links TRBV5-4 with TRBJ1-4; 8 bases agree with TRBD1. Per germline, CDR1 SGHNT and CDR2 YYREEE (reference sequence). V lost 4 bases and J lost 10; bases outside the gene matches: 6. The CDR3 contains 13 residues. Here the CDR3 reads CASSNGQGGKLFF. CDR3 in DNA: TGTGCCAGCAGCAACGGACAGGGAGGAAAACTGTTTTTT.

With regard to this clone: The junction and the germline gene differ at one end; a read error may be behind it. This sequence joins TRBV2 and TRBJ2-7; 7 bases agree with TRBD1. The CDR3 has 15 residues. Germline CDR1 reads SNHLY; CDR2 reads FYNNEI. The CDR3 DNA reads TGTGCCAGCACCGAAGCCGGGACAGTTGTCTCGCGCCAGCGATTC. It yields the protein CASTEAGTVVSRQRF.

V usage is TRBV5-5 and J usage is TRBJ1-6; TRBD1 aligns across 10 bases. Germline CDR1 SGHKS, CDR2 YYEKEE (reference sequence). V shed 0 bases and J 12 bases; nucleotides not matched to a gene: 6. This CDR3 spans 15 amino acids. CDR3 loop: CASSLGGQGNGPLHF. The CDR3 DNA reads as TGTGCCAGCAGCTTGGGGGGACAGGGGAACGGACCCCTCCACTTT. Complete variable domain (other parts from reference TRBV5-5 and TRBJ1-6): DAGVTQSPTHLIKTRGQQVTLRCSPISGHKSVSWYQQVLGQGPQFIFQYYEKEERGRGNFPDRFSARQFPNYSSELNVNALLLGDSALYLCASSLGGQGNGPLHFGNGTRLTVT.

V usage is TRBV6-6 and J usage is TRBJ1-2, with 9 nucleotides matching TRBD1. Germline V gene sequence: CDR1 MNHNY, CDR2 SVGAGI (reference sequence). Unmatched junction bases numbered 12, after V lost 5 bases and J lost 2 bases. The CDR3 covers 17 residues. This chain's CDR3 is CASSPLGTGTLNYGYTF. The CDR3 nucleotides are TGTGCCAGCAGTCCTCTAGGGACAGGGACCTTGAACTATGGCTACACCTTC.

The gene calls are TRBV20-1 and TRBJ1-1; D gene ambiguous. Germline CDR1 and CDR2: DFQATT and SNEGSKA (reference sequence). This CDR3 is 10 amino acids long. Trimming removed 3 bases at V and 7 bases at J, with 6 bases between. CDR3 loop: CSARADEAFF. The CDR3, as DNA: TGCAGTGCTAGGGCGGATGAAGCTTTCTTT.

The chain combines TRBV18 with TRBJ2-6; D perhaps matches TRBD1 (6 bases). V lost 5 bases, J lost 3 bases, and 11 bases lay in between. CDR1 is KGHSH, CDR2 LQKENI, per germline. The CDR3 spans 15 residues. Here the CDR3 reads CASSGTGHGANVLTF. CDR3 nucleotides: TGTGCCAGCTCAGGCACAGGGCATGGGGCCAACGTCCTGACTTTC. The variable domain in full, completed from reference TRBV18 and TRBJ2-6, reads NAGVMQNPRHLVRRRGQEARLRCSPMKGHSHVYWYRQLPEEGLKFMVYLQKENIIDESGMPKERFSAEFPKEGPSILRIQQVVRGDSAAYFCASSGTGHGANVLTFGAGSRLTVL.

J is TRBJ2-1 and V is TRBV5-5, with D possibly matching TRBD2 (5 bases). CDR3 length: 16 residues. Trimming removed 0 bases at V and 2 bases at J, with 12 bases between. Germline assignment: CDR1 SGHKS and CDR2 YYEKEE (reference sequence). The DNA for the CDR3 is TGTGCCAGCAGCTTGGGGGCCGGGAACCCCTACAATGAGCAGTTCTTC. It specifies CASSLGAGNPYNEQFF.

This chain uses TRBV12-3 or TRBV12-4 with TRBJ2-7; no clear D gene. Trimming left V 2 bases short and J 3 bases short, with 5 bases between. CDR3 length equals 12 residues. CDR3 sequence reads: CASSLPGYEQYF. For the CDR3, the DNA is TGTGCCAGCAGTTTACCAGGCTACGAGCAGTACTTC.

The chain recombines TRBV4-1 with TRBJ2-3, with TRBD1 matching 8 bases. Germline CDR1 and CDR2: MGHRA and YSYEKL. J lost 8 bases, V lost 1 base, and 8 bases had no gene match. The CDR3 is 15 amino acids. The CDR3 reads CASSQGGTGPGTQYF. CDR3 nucleotides: TGCGCCAGCAGCCAAGGGGGGACAGGTCCGGGTACGCAGTATTTT.

The rearrangement joins TRBV7-2 to TRBJ2-5, with a weak D call TRBD2 (5 bases). The CDR3 consists of 15 residues. V lost 1 base and J lost 5, with 14 bases in between. Germline CDR1 is SGHTA and CDR2 is FQGNSA. CDR3 amino acids: CASSLGRGRGETQYF. CDR3 in DNA: TGTGCCAGCAGCTTAGGAAGAGGTCGAGGGGAGACCCAGTACTTC.

The genes are TRBV6-1 and TRBJ1-2; D might be TRBD1 (5 bases). V dropped 3 bases and J dropped 6 bases, with 14 bases sitting between them. The CDR3 has 14 residues. Germline CDR1 reads MNHNS; CDR2 reads SASEGT. CDR3 nucleotides: TGTGCCAGCAGTGACCCCCGACAGTTTGATGGCTACACCTTC. Its protein product is CASSDPRQFDGYTF.

With regard to this clone: Other DNA variants within this sample encode the same CDR3. V gene TRBV29-1 combines with J gene TRBJ2-3; weak D call: TRBD2 (5 bases). V was shortened by 4 bases and J by 0 bases, with 8 bases between the two germline ends. Germline CDR1 SQVTM, CDR2 ANQGSEA. The CDR3 is 13 residues long. CDR3 sequence reads: CSVGGRSTDTQYF. Here the CDR3 DNA reads TGCAGCGTTGGAGGGAGAAGCACAGATACGCAGTATTTT.

The chain joins TRBV5-4 to TRBJ2-3; the match to TRBD2 covers 15 bases. CDR1 is SGHNT and CDR2 is YYREEE in the germline V gene (reference sequence). The length of the CDR3 is 19 residues. V was clipped by 4 bases and J by 3 bases; unmatched bases: 12. The CDR3 coding sequence is TGTGCCAGCAGCCCGGGACTAGCGGGAGGAGTACCTGTGACAGATACGCAGTATTTT. Its translation: CASSPGLAGGVPVTDTQYF.

The rearrangement joins TRBV9 to TRBJ2-3; TRBD1 might be the D (5 bases). Trimming took off 5 bases at V and 0 bases at J, with 7 bases between the two ends. The CDR3 length is 13 residues. The germline V gene encodes CDR1 SGDLS and CDR2 YYNGEE. The CDR3 DNA reads TGTGCCAGCAGTAAGGGGAGCACAGATACGCAGTATTTT. Translation gives CASSKGSTDTQYF. The whole variable domain, filled in from reference TRBV9 and TRBJ2-3, reads DSGVTQTPKHLITATGQRVTLRCSPRSGDLSVYWYQQSLDQGLQFLIQYYNGEERAKGNILERFSAQQFPDLHSELNLSSLELGDSALYFCASSKGSTDTQYFGPGTRLTVL.

This chain joins TRBV6-6 and TRBJ2-7, with a weak D call TRBD2 (6 bases). The CDR3 loop spans 13 amino acids. V lost 4 bases to trimming and J lost 6 bases, with 13 bases between them. Germline CDR1 and CDR2: MNHNY and SVGAGI (reference sequence). CDR3 DNA: TGTGCCAGCAGTTCAGTGGCAGCGGGCGAGCAGTACTTC. This encodes CASSSVAAGEQYF.

This clone was counted ten times or more. V usage is TRBV2 and J usage is TRBJ1-1; D possibly corresponds to TRBD1 (5 bases). CDR1 and CDR2 (germline): SNHLY, FYNNEI. Trimming shortened V by 7 bases and J by 1 base, and 16 bases separated the two germline ends. The CDR3 covers 15 residues. CDR3 sequence (DNA): TGTGCCAGCAACTCCCCTGACAGTAGGAACACTGAAGCTTTCTTT. It is translated as CASNSPDSRNTEAFF.

This chain joins TRBV7-7 and TRBJ2-5; TRBD2 is a possible D gene (6 bases). The CDR3 has 15 residues. Germline loops: CDR1 SSHAT, CDR2 FNYEAQ (reference sequence). Between the trimmed V and J ends, which lost 1 base and 4 bases, there was a span of 13 bases. The CDR3 sequence: CASSLVAALGETQYF. The CDR3 coding sequence is TGTGCCAGCAGCTTAGTAGCGGCGTTGGGAGAGACCCAGTACTTC.

V is TRBV5-6 and J is TRBJ2-1; 7 bases map to TRBD2. Germline CDR1 reads SGHDT; CDR2 reads YYEEEE. The CDR3 has 17 residues. V shed 4 bases and J 5 bases; nucleotides not matched to a gene: 15. The CDR3 coding sequence is TGTGCCAGCAGCCCGCTTTTAGGCGGGAGTGGTCACAATGAGCAGTTCTTC. This encodes CASSPLLGGSGHNEQFF.